This T cell receptor (beta chain) was captured in a study of T cell repertoires in cytomegalovirus infection. Overall study: The public TCR beta signatures pointed to both CMV infection and matching HLA type.

TCRdb recomputed calls from the reads with MiXCR, one row per CDR3 protein. Of roughly 180,000 distinct CDR3 sequences listed, about a sixth are singletons. Study results and limitations: Accumulated public TCR beta family frequency recognized individuals carrying CMV together with the relevant HLA. HLA-C-restricted CMV-specific TCR beta clonotypes prevailed in the ex vivo response.

CDR3 size: 16 residues. Germline V CDR1 and CDR2: SGHVS, FNYEAQ. Of note for this clonotype: Its target is not known. The junction departs from the called germline gene at one end, perhaps through a read error.

Sequenced material: CD8+ T cells from PBMCs. The rearrangement links TRBV7-6 to TRBJ2-7; TRBD2 agrees at 8 bases. This receptor was taken from a human donor in good health (CMV status not recorded). Some clones in this sample may be carry-over from other donors' samples. DNA for the CDR3: TGTGCCAGCAGCGCGCATCGGGGGGGCGTCTCCTACGAGGAGTACTTC. Encoded protein: CASSAHRGGVSYEEYF.